What follows are 7 T cell receptor beta chains derived from one specimen sequenced in a study of T-cell reconstitution after alpha-beta-depleted transplantation in children. A TCRbeta library incorporating unique molecular identifiers was prepared. Via MiXCR, TCRdb re-called the PCR reads, giving one row per CDR3 protein. The sample has about 580,000 distinct CDR3 sequences; 27% are singletons. The sample in question was PBMCs, obtained before TCRalphabeta/CD19-depleted stem cell transplant. These receptor sequences come from a boy under three years old with Wiskott-Aldrich syndrome, due to receive a stem cell transplant.

The chain joins TRBV7-9 to TRBJ1-4; D is unresolved. The CDR3 spans 14 residues. Deletions cut 8 bases from V and 4 bases from J, with 14 bases between. Germline values: CDR1 SEHNR, CDR2 FQNEAQ (reference sequence). The CDR3 region has the DNA TGTGCCAGCGAGAAAGGCACCTATAATGAAAAACTGTTTTTT. This gives the protein CASEKGTYNEKLFF.

This sequence joins TRBV5-1 and TRBJ2-1; 7 bases line up with TRBD1. The CDR3 covers 13 residues. Germline values: CDR1 SGHRS, CDR2 YFSETQ. With V trimmed by 5 bases and J by 5 bases, 4 bases remained unmatched. Here the CDR3 DNA reads TGCGCCAGCAGGGGGACAGAAGACAATGAGCAGTTCTTC. This codes for CASRGTEDNEQFF.

The gene calls are TRBV12-3 or TRBV12-4 and TRBJ2-7; 7 bases agree with TRBD2. Trimming took 8 bases from V and 3 from J; bases not matched to a gene: 4. The CDR3 runs 12 residues. This CDR3 is CASSAGNYEQYF. The CDR3 DNA follows: TGTGCCAGCTCAGCGGGAAACTACGAGCAGTACTTC.

The chain links TRBV5-1 to TRBJ2-1; TRBD2 matches at 11 bases. CDR3 length: 16 amino acids. Per germline, CDR1 SGHRS and CDR2 YFSETQ. V dropped 1 base and J dropped 3; count of bases not matched to a gene: 3. CDR3 sequence reads: CASSLTSGGFYNEQFF. DNA for the CDR3: TGCGCCAGCAGCTTGACTAGCGGGGGCTTCTACAATGAGCAGTTCTTC.

The rearrangement uses TRBV5-1 and TRBJ2-1; 8 positions match TRBD2. Germline V lookup: CDR1 SGHRS, CDR2 YFSETQ. CDR3 length equals 16 residues. With 0 bases clipped from V and 5 bases from J, the junction kept 7 bases outside the gene matches. CDR3 in DNA: TGCGCCAGCAGCTTGGCTACGGGACTAGGTAACAATGAGCAGTTCTTC. Amino acid sequence: CASSLATGLGNNEQFF. Together with reference TRBV5-1 and TRBJ2-1, the CDR3 gives the full variable domain: KAGVTQTPRYLIKTRGQQVTLSCSPISGHRSVSWYQQTPGQGLQFLFEYFSETQRNKGNFPGRFSGRQFSNSRSEMNVSTLELGDSALYLCASSLATGLGNNEQFFGPGTRLTVL.

The chain employs TRBV20-1 and TRBJ2-1, with D possibly matching TRBD2 (5 bases). The germline V gene encodes CDR1 DFQATT and CDR2 SNEGSKA (reference sequence). Trimming left V 4 bases short and J 8 bases short, with 15 bases between. The CDR3 contains 13 residues. CDR3 sequence: CSANGGLSDEQFF. As DNA, the CDR3 is TGCAGTGCTAACGGAGGCCTGTCTGATGAGCAGTTCTTC.

This clonotype was picked up a small number of times. This chain uses TRBV6-2 or TRBV6-3 with TRBJ2-1; TRBD2 might be the D (5 bases). The germline CDR1 and CDR2 sequences are MNHEY and SVGEGT. The CDR3 is made up of 18 amino acids. Between the trimmed V and J ends, which lost 0 bases and 1 base, there was a span of 16 bases. The DNA of the CDR3 is TGTGCCAGCAGTTACTCGACTATTCCAGCGGTGTCCTACAATGAGCAGTTCTTC. It codes for CASSYSTIPAVSYNEQFF.